This entry concerns a single T cell receptor beta chain. Antigen specificity is unknown. With V trimmed by 4 bases and J by 6 bases, 7 bases remained unmatched. Germline V gene sequence: CDR1 LGHDT, CDR2 YNNKEL (reference sequence). The CDR3 consists of 15 residues. These data originate in a study of T-cell memory formation after mild COVID-19. The study, taken as a whole, reports: Contracting clones from day 15 to 85 had balanced CD4/CD8; later expanders favoured CD4+. Contracting CD4+ clones sat mainly in CM and EM; CD8+ in EMRA.

From the 5' RACE reads, TCRdb called clonotypes with MiXCR, one entry per CDR3 protein. The sample records about 400,000 distinct CDR3 sequences, more than 20% being singletons. This chain connects TRBV3-1 to TRBJ2-1; TRBD1 aligns across 9 bases. Material for sequencing was PBMCs or a T cell subset sorted from them (not recorded which). This clonotype was obtained from an adult woman who had mild COVID-19 (a few samples of this study predate the infection). Cell type and time point are not known. The CDR3 coding sequence is TGTGCCAGCAGCCGTACAGGGGGCTTAATCAATGAGCAGTTCTTC. Its translation: CASSRTGGLINEQFF.